There are a few counts of the clone carrying this TCR beta chain. The data stem from a study of sequential checkpoint blockade in melanoma. Germline CDR1 reads MGHRA; CDR2 reads YSYEKL. CDR3 size: 16 residues. Trimming took 4 bases from V and 3 from J, leaving 19 bases between them. Stated treatment: randomized to nivolumab then ipilimumab (arm A) or the reverse (arm B). Sorted cells were live CD3+CD8+, lacking CD19 and CD56, from PBMCs. Only in-frame clones appear in the TCRdb table, and some are missing; sequencing was by immunoSEQ multiplex PCR. The table records about 7,800 clones, about 55% of them present only once.

This receptor was taken from a human donor with melanoma. The specimen was CD8+ T cells sorted from blood (inferred from file names), collected from a patient given nivolumab and ipilimumab in sequence. The chain employs TRBV4-1 and TRBJ2-7; possible D gene TRBD1, 6 bases. The chain's CDR3 is CASSPTRPGANYEQYF. In DNA form, the CDR3 reads TGCGCCAGCAGCCCTACCAGGCCAGGGGCCAACTACGAGCAGTACTTC.